These T cell receptor beta chains were read from a single sample in a study of spatial heterogeneity in lung cancer. One entry per CDR3 protein results from TCRdb running MiXCR on the 5' RACE reads. The repertoire holds under 30,000 distinct CDR3 sequences, with under 7% as singletons. The starting material was PBMCs, obtained at follow-up. The receptors were sampled from a male donor with early-stage non-small cell lung cancer. CDR3s include the opening cysteine and the closing phenylalanine or tryptophan. Each record gives: J gene, V gene, D gene, clone size, CDR3 protein, CDR3 DNA. A D gene is named only where the DNA matches it firmly. Only some rows state a clone size, as once, few, many or a class for expanded clones.

j_gene: TRBJ2-2; v_gene: TRBV5-5; d_gene: -; abundance: many; CDR3aa: CASSLRGDVNTGELFF; CDR3nt: TGTGCCAGCAGCTTGCGAGGGGATGTAAACACCGGGGAGCTGTTTTTT
j_gene: TRBJ1-6; v_gene: TRBV5-5; d_gene: -; abundance: many; CDR3aa: CASSRTGSAPLHF; CDR3nt: TGTGCCAGCAGCAGAACAGGGTCGGCGCCCCTCCACTTT
j_gene: TRBJ2-7; v_gene: TRBV6-5; d_gene: TRBD2; abundance: many; CDR3aa: CASPRGTSGYEQYF; CDR3nt: TGTGCCAGCCCTAGGGGGACTAGCGGGTACGAGCAGTACTTC
j_gene: TRBJ2-1; v_gene: TRBV24-1; d_gene: TRBD2; abundance: many; CDR3aa: CATSASLAGSYNEQFF; CDR3nt: TGTGCCACCAGTGCTTCGCTAGCGGGTTCCTACAATGAGCAGTTCTTC
j_gene: TRBJ2-1; v_gene: TRBV29-1; d_gene: -; abundance: many; CDR3aa: CSAGESSYNEQFF; CDR3nt: TGCAGCGCGGGCGAAAGCTCCTACAATGAGCAGTTCTTC
j_gene: TRBJ2-1; v_gene: TRBV4-3; d_gene: TRBD1; abundance: -; CDR3aa: CASSHTIPGQGNNEQFF; CDR3nt: TGCGCCAGCAGCCACACCATCCCGGGACAGGGGAACAATGAGCAGTTCTTC
j_gene: TRBJ2-1; v_gene: TRBV7-7; d_gene: TRBD2; abundance: many; CDR3aa: CASSPGLAGGLDEQFF; CDR3nt: TGTGCTAGCAGCCCCGGACTAGCGGGGGGGCTAGACGAGCAGTTCTTC
j_gene: TRBJ2-5; v_gene: TRBV18; d_gene: -; abundance: many; CDR3aa: CASSPLDTTQETQYF; CDR3nt: TGTGCCAGCTCACCACTGGACACGACTCAAGAGACCCAGTACTTC
j_gene: TRBJ1-2; v_gene: TRBV14; d_gene: TRBD1; abundance: many; CDR3aa: CASSRTGTDLSYGYTF; CDR3nt: TGTGCCAGCAGTCGCACCGGGACAGACCTCAGCTATGGCTACACCTTC
j_gene: TRBJ2-2; v_gene: TRBV12-3/TRBV12-4; d_gene: -; abundance: -; CDR3aa: CASSLSANTGELFF; CDR3nt: TGTGCCAGCAGTTTATCAGCTAACACCGGGGAGCTGTTTTTT
j_gene: TRBJ2-5; v_gene: TRBV7-2; d_gene: TRBD2; abundance: -; CDR3aa: CASSSGTSGGALETQYF; CDR3nt: TGTGCCAGCAGCTCCGGGACTAGCGGGGGGGCCTTAGAGACCCAGTACTTC
j_gene: TRBJ1-5; v_gene: TRBV18; d_gene: -; abundance: few; CDR3aa: CASSPDSDSNQPQHF; CDR3nt: TGTGCCAGCTCACCCGATTCGGACAGTAATCAGCCCCAGCATTTT
j_gene: TRBJ1-4; v_gene: TRBV29-1; d_gene: -; abundance: -; CDR3aa: CSALDSYNEKLFF; CDR3nt: TGCAGCGCCTTGGACAGCTATAATGAAAAACTGTTTTTT
j_gene: TRBJ2-6; v_gene: TRBV12-3/TRBV12-4; d_gene: TRBD2; abundance: -; CDR3aa: CASSRTVLGGLSGANVLTF; CDR3nt: TGTGCCAGCAGCCGAACGGTCTTGGGAGGGCTCTCTGGGGCCAACGTCCTGACTTTC
j_gene: TRBJ1-1; v_gene: TRBV6-2/TRBV6-3; d_gene: -; abundance: few; CDR3aa: CASSYLQQNTEAFF; CDR3nt: TGTGCCAGCAGTTACCTACAGCAGAACACTGAAGCTTTCTTT
j_gene: TRBJ2-1; v_gene: TRBV3-1; d_gene: -; abundance: many; CDR3aa: CASSLTDPLMIF; CDR3nt: TGTGCCAGCAGCCTAACGGACCCCCTAATGATCTTC
j_gene: TRBJ2-3; v_gene: TRBV6-2/TRBV6-3; d_gene: TRBD1; abundance: -; CDR3aa: CASKGQAYTDTQYF; CDR3nt: TGTGCCAGCAAAGGACAGGCCTACACAGATACGCAGTATTTT
j_gene: TRBJ2-2; v_gene: TRBV14; d_gene: -; abundance: -; CDR3aa: CASSPLDRIGELFF; CDR3nt: TGTGCCAGCAGCCCCTTAGACCGTATCGGGGAGCTGTTTTTT
j_gene: TRBJ2-1; v_gene: TRBV29-1; d_gene: -; abundance: medium-sized; CDR3aa: CSVGTGSSPYNEQFF; CDR3nt: TGCAGCGTCGGGACTGGATCTTCCCCTTACAATGAGCAGTTCTTC
j_gene: TRBJ2-7; v_gene: TRBV20-1; d_gene: -; abundance: medium-sized; CDR3aa: CSASPGNEQYF; CDR3nt: TGCAGTGCTAGTCCAGGGAACGAGCAGTACTTC
j_gene: TRBJ2-1; v_gene: TRBV5-1; d_gene: -; abundance: many; CDR3aa: CASSFRQIAESSYNEQFF; CDR3nt: TGCGCCAGCAGCTTTAGGCAGATAGCGGAGAGCTCCTACAATGAGCAGTTCTTC
j_gene: TRBJ2-1; v_gene: TRBV4-2; d_gene: -; abundance: many; CDR3aa: CASSPVTGEQFF; CDR3nt: TGTGCCAGCAGCCCCGTTACGGGTGAGCAGTTCTTC
j_gene: TRBJ1-1; v_gene: TRBV6-5; d_gene: TRBD1; abundance: many; CDR3aa: CASRDLGQGSTEAFF; CDR3nt: TGTGCCAGCAGAGACCTGGGACAGGGGTCCACTGAAGCTTTCTTT
j_gene: TRBJ2-2; v_gene: TRBV11-3; d_gene: -; abundance: many; CDR3aa: CASSSEGASANTGELFF; CDR3nt: TGTGCCAGCAGCAGCGAGGGAGCCAGCGCGAACACCGGGGAGCTGTTTTTT
j_gene: TRBJ2-5; v_gene: TRBV7-2; d_gene: TRBD1; abundance: many; CDR3aa: CASSARTGMKTQYF; CDR3nt: TGTGCCAGCAGTGCTAGGACAGGGATGAAGACCCAGTACTTC
j_gene: TRBJ2-1; v_gene: TRBV27; d_gene: -; abundance: -; CDR3aa: CASSPRMSGPSRSIYNEQFF; CDR3nt: TGTGCCAGCAGTCCCCGGATGAGCGGGCCTAGCCGTTCGATCTACAATGAGCAGTTCTTC
j_gene: TRBJ1-1; v_gene: TRBV7-9; d_gene: -; abundance: medium-sized; CDR3aa: CASSHTAEAFF; CDR3nt: TGTGCCAGCAGCCACACAGCTGAAGCTTTCTTT
j_gene: TRBJ1-5; v_gene: TRBV6-6; d_gene: -; abundance: many; CDR3aa: CASRYPGGSVQPQHF; CDR3nt: TGTGCCAGCAGGTATCCCGGAGGGTCGGTCCAGCCCCAGCATTTT
j_gene: TRBJ2-2; v_gene: TRBV27; d_gene: -; abundance: many; CDR3aa: CASSSGSTGELFF; CDR3nt: TGTGCCAGCAGTTCAGGGTCCACCGGGGAGCTGTTTTTT
j_gene: TRBJ1-3; v_gene: TRBV29-1; d_gene: -; abundance: many; CDR3aa: CSVRTGTPESHDTIYF; CDR3nt: TGCAGCGTGAGAACCGGGACCCCGGAGAGCCATGACACCATATATTTT
j_gene: TRBJ2-2; v_gene: TRBV7-3; d_gene: -; abundance: many; CDR3aa: CASSFGGTANTGELFF; CDR3nt: TGTGCCAGCAGCTTTGGCGGGACAGCGAACACCGGGGAGCTGTTTTTT
j_gene: TRBJ2-3; v_gene: TRBV6-5; d_gene: -; abundance: -; CDR3aa: CASSYTLLGASTDTQYF; CDR3nt: TGTGCCAGCAGTTACACCTTACTAGGGGCATCCACAGATACGCAGTATTTT
j_gene: TRBJ2-3; v_gene: TRBV7-2; d_gene: TRBD1; abundance: many; CDR3aa: CASSRRDRTDTQYF; CDR3nt: TGTGCCAGCAGCCGACGGGACAGGACAGATACGCAGTATTTT
j_gene: TRBJ2-1; v_gene: TRBV6-6; d_gene: -; abundance: -; CDR3aa: CASSYKGSEQFF; CDR3nt: TGTGCCAGCAGTTACAAGGGAAGCGAGCAGTTCTTC
j_gene: TRBJ2-3; v_gene: TRBV6-5; d_gene: -; abundance: -; CDR3aa: CASSYQLAGSDTQYF; CDR3nt: TGTGCCAGCAGTTACCAGCTAGCTGGGAGTGATACGCAGTATTTT
j_gene: TRBJ1-1; v_gene: TRBV11-1; d_gene: -; abundance: many; CDR3aa: CASSWGPLQGNTEAFF; CDR3nt: TGTGCCAGCAGCTGGGGCCCCCTACAGGGGAACACTGAAGCTTTCTTT
j_gene: TRBJ2-1; v_gene: TRBV5-1; d_gene: -; abundance: -; CDR3aa: CASSSAGLANEQFF; CDR3nt: TGCGCCAGCAGCTCTGCCGGACTGGCTAATGAGCAGTTCTTC
j_gene: TRBJ2-5; v_gene: TRBV7-2; d_gene: -; abundance: many; CDR3aa: CASSLVSQMETQYF; CDR3nt: TGTGCCAGCAGCTTAGTCTCACAAATGGAGACCCAGTACTTC
j_gene: TRBJ2-3; v_gene: TRBV7-2; d_gene: TRBD2; abundance: few; CDR3aa: CASSSLAGGRPSTDTQYF; CDR3nt: TGTGCCAGCAGCTCACTAGCGGGAGGGCGTCCTAGCACAGATACGCAGTATTTT
j_gene: TRBJ1-1; v_gene: TRBV7-8; d_gene: -; abundance: many; CDR3aa: CASSLWGRGAEAFF; CDR3nt: TGTGCCAGCAGCTTATGGGGGCGAGGAGCTGAAGCTTTCTTT
j_gene: TRBJ1-2; v_gene: TRBV16; d_gene: -; abundance: many; CDR3aa: CASSQSREMDGYTF; CDR3nt: TGTGCCAGCAGCCAATCGAGGGAAATGGATGGCTACACCTTC
j_gene: TRBJ1-5; v_gene: TRBV24-1; d_gene: -; abundance: few; CDR3aa: CATSDPSRGNQPQHF; CDR3nt: TGTGCCACCAGTGACCCTTCCCGCGGCAATCAGCCCCAGCATTTT
j_gene: TRBJ1-2; v_gene: TRBV7-6; d_gene: -; abundance: many; CDR3aa: CASSLSQGGGYTF; CDR3nt: TGTGCCAGCAGCTTAAGTCAGGGTGGTGGCTACACCTTC
j_gene: TRBJ1-5; v_gene: TRBV6-5; d_gene: -; abundance: -; CDR3aa: CASSDQGKGGNQPQHF; CDR3nt: TGTGCCAGCAGTGACCAAGGTAAAGGGGGCAATCAGCCCCAGCATTTT
j_gene: TRBJ2-3; v_gene: TRBV7-9; d_gene: -; abundance: -; CDR3aa: CASNSVGATDTQYF; CDR3nt: TGTGCCAGCAACTCGGTGGGGGCGACAGATACGCAGTATTTT
j_gene: TRBJ2-1; v_gene: TRBV5-6; d_gene: -; abundance: -; CDR3aa: CASSITGRVSAEQFF; CDR3nt: TGTGCCAGCAGCATCACAGGGAGGGTGAGTGCTGAGCAGTTCTTC
j_gene: TRBJ1-1; v_gene: TRBV20-1; d_gene: -; abundance: few; CDR3aa: CSALEEGMEAFF; CDR3nt: TGCAGTGCTCTAGAGGAGGGGATGGAGGCTTTCTTT
j_gene: TRBJ2-7; v_gene: TRBV27; d_gene: -; abundance: -; CDR3aa: CASSPSGGFEQYF; CDR3nt: TGTGCCAGCAGTCCCAGTGGGGGCTTCGAGCAGTACTTC
j_gene: TRBJ2-2; v_gene: TRBV2; d_gene: -; abundance: medium-sized; CDR3aa: CATLDDGELFF; CDR3nt: TGTGCCACCTTGGATGACGGGGAGCTGTTTTTT
j_gene: TRBJ2-3; v_gene: TRBV7-8; d_gene: TRBD2; abundance: -; CDR3aa: CASSFSGRGDTQYF; CDR3nt: TGTGCCAGCAGCTTTAGCGGGAGGGGAGATACGCAGTATTTT
j_gene: TRBJ1-1; v_gene: TRBV7-9; d_gene: -; abundance: -; CDR3aa: CASSQSDRLTEAFF; CDR3nt: TGTGCCAGCAGCCAGAGCGACAGGTTAACTGAAGCTTTCTTT
j_gene: TRBJ2-1; v_gene: TRBV7-2; d_gene: -; abundance: many; CDR3aa: CASSVSGGGQLNEQFF; CDR3nt: TGTGCCAGCAGCGTTTCAGGGGGGGGCCAGCTCAATGAGCAGTTCTTC
j_gene: TRBJ1-5; v_gene: TRBV11-2; d_gene: TRBD1; abundance: few; CDR3aa: CASSTGTGAFQPQHF; CDR3nt: TGTGCCAGCAGCACAGGGACAGGGGCGTTTCAGCCCCAGCATTTT
j_gene: TRBJ2-7; v_gene: TRBV20-1; d_gene: TRBD2; abundance: -; CDR3aa: CSASLAGPPTTTQYF; CDR3nt: TGCAGTGCTAGTCTAGCGGGGCCTCCTACTACGACTCAGTACTTC
j_gene: TRBJ1-6; v_gene: TRBV30; d_gene: -; abundance: few; CDR3aa: CAWGSGTPYNSPLHF; CDR3nt: TGTGCCTGGGGATCCGGGACGCCGTATAATTCACCCCTCCACTTT
j_gene: TRBJ1-4; v_gene: TRBV3-1; d_gene: -; abundance: many; CDR3aa: CASSQLGGGFGEKLFF; CDR3nt: TGTGCCAGCAGCCAACTCGGGGGCGGCTTCGGTGAAAAACTGTTTTTT
j_gene: TRBJ2-6; v_gene: TRBV23-1; d_gene: -; abundance: many; CDR3aa: CASEKVRGAGANVLTF; CDR3nt: TGCGCCAGCGAAAAGGTCAGGGGAGCTGGGGCCAACGTCCTGACTTTC
j_gene: TRBJ1-2; v_gene: TRBV12-3/TRBV12-4; d_gene: -; abundance: many; CDR3aa: CASSLLESGYTF; CDR3nt: TGTGCCAGCAGTTTGTTGGAGTCTGGCTACACCTTC
j_gene: TRBJ2-7; v_gene: TRBV6-2/TRBV6-3; d_gene: -; abundance: -; CDR3aa: CASSGMGRMSYEQYF; CDR3nt: TGTGCCAGCAGTGGAATGGGACGGATGTCCTACGAGCAGTACTTC
j_gene: TRBJ2-2; v_gene: TRBV6-5; d_gene: -; abundance: -; CDR3aa: CASSFDSAGELFF; CDR3nt: TGTGCCAGCAGTTTTGATTCCGCCGGGGAGCTGTTTTTT